This T cell receptor (beta chain) was sequenced during a study of blood T cell repertoires in COVID-19. Study summary: The United States, Italy and Spain supplied acute and convalescent COVID-19 samples. PBMCs, B-cell-depleted T cells, or T cells were the source of the cDNA or gDNA that made up the material.

Trimming left V 5 bases short and J 4 bases short, with 9 bases between. The CDR3 is 13 residues long. The V gene's germline CDR1 is MNHEY and CDR2 SVGAGI. Measured with immunoSEQ multiplex PCR; TCRdb has only the in-frame clones, and not every one. The sample consists of roughly 200,000 clones, about 85% of them appearing once. The specimen sequenced was peripheral blood. The chain carries TRBV6-5 and TRBJ1-3, with D unclear. The TCR originated in a woman over 75 with acute or convalescent COVID-19. CDR3 region: CASSPAGGNTIYF. The CDR3 nucleotides are TGTGCCAGCAGTCCCGCCGGGGGAAACACCATATATTTT.